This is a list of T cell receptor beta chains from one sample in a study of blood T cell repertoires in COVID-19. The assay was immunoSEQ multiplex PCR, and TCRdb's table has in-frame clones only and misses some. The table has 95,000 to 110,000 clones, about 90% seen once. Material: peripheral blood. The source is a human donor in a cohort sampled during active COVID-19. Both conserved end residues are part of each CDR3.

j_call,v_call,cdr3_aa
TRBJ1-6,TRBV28,CASSLLGQTNSPLHF
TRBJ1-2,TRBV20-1,CSAGGKGGYTF
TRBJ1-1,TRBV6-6,CASSYQGPHRTEAFF
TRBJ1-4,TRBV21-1,CASSPDCATNEKLFF
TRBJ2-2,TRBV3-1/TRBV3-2,CASSQVAGAGGELFF
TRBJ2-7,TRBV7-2,CASSLAGGPYEQYF
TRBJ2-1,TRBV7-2,CASSFPSSYNEQFF
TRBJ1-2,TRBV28,CASSPADRENGYTF
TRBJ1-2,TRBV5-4,CASSGGTGGYGYTF
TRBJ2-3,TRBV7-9,CASSLAPTGYADTQYF
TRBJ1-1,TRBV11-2,CASIRWNTEAFF
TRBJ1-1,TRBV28,CASSSWALNTEAFF
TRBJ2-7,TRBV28,CASSLGGYRAYEQYF
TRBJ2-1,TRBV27,CASSVTSGSSYNEQFF
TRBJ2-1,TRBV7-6,CASSSSRAGLNEQFF
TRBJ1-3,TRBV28,CASSWDRGAGNTIYF
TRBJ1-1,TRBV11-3,CASSLVGAGEMNTEAFF
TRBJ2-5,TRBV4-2,CASSPGLAMMAPGETQYF
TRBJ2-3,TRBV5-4,CASSLVGATDTQYF
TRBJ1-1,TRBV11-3,CASSLGGTGGTEAFF